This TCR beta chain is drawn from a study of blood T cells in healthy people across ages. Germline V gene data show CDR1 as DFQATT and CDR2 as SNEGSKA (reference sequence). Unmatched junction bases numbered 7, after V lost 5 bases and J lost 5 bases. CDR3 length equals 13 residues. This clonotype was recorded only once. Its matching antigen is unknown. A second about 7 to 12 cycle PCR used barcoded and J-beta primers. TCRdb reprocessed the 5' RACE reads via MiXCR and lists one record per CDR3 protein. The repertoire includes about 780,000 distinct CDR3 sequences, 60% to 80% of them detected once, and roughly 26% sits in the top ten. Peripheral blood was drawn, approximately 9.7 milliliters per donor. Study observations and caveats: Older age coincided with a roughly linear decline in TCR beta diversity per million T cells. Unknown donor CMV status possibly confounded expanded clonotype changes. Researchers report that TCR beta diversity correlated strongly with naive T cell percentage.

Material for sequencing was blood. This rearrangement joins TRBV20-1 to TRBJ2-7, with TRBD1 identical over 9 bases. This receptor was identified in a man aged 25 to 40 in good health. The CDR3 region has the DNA TGCAGTGCTTCGGACAGGGGTTCCCACGAGCAGTACTTC. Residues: CSASDRGSHEQYF.